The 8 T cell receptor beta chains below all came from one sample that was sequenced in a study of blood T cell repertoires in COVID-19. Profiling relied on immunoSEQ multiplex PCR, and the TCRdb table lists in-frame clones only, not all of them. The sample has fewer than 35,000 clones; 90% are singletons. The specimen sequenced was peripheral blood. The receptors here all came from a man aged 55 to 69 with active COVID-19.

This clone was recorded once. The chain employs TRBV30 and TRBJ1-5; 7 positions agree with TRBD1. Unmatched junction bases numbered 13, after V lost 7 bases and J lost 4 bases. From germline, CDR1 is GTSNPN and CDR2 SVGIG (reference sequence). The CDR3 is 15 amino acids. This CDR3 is CASSRGRIRNQPQHF. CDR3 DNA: TGTGCCTCCTCGAGGGGGCGAATCCGGAATCAGCCCCAGCATTTT.

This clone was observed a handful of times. In nucleotides, the CDR3 is TGTGCCTGGAACACGAGGCGGGGGGGTATTGAGCAGTTCTTC. As protein: CAWNTRRGGIEQFF. The chain uses TRBV30 and TRBJ2-1; 9 bases line up with TRBD2. Trimming cost V 4 bases and J 9 bases; bases outside gene matches: 10. Germline-derived CDR1 and CDR2 are GTSNPN and SVGIG (reference sequence). The CDR3 has 14 residues. The entire variable domain, with the rest obtained from reference TRBV30 and TRBJ2-1, is as follows: SQTIHQWPATLVQPVGSPLSLECTVEGTSNPNLYWYRQAAGRGLQLLFYSVGIGQISSEVPQNLSASRPQDRQFILSSKKLLLSDSGFYLCAWNTRRGGIEQFFGPGTRLTVL.

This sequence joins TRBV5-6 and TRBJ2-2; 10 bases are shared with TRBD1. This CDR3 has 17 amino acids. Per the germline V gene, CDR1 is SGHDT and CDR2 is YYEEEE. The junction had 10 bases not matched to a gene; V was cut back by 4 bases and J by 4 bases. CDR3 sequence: CASSGGMGQGSTGELFF. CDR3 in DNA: TGTGCCAGCAGCGGCGGGATGGGACAGGGGAGCACCGGGGAGCTGTTTTTT.

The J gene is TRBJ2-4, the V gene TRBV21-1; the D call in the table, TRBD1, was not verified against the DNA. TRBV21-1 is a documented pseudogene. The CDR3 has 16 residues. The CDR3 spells CASSLGASQAKNIQYF. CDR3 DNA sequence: TGTGCCAGCAGCTTGGGGGCTAGTCAAGCCAAAAACATTCAGTACTTC.

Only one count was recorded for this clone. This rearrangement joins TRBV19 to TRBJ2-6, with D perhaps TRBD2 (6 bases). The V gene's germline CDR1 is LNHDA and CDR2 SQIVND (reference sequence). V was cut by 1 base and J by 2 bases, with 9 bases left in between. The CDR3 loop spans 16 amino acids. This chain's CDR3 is CASSIVPGAGANVLTF. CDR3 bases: TGTGCCAGTAGTATAGTCCCGGGGGCTGGGGCCAACGTCCTGACTTTC.

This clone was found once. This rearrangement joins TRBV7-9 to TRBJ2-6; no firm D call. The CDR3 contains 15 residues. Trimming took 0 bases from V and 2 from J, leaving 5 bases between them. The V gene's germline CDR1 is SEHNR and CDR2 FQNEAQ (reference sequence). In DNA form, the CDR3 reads TGTGCCAGCAGCTTAGCGCGGCCTGGGGCCAACGTCCTGACTTTC. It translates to CASSLARPGANVLTF.

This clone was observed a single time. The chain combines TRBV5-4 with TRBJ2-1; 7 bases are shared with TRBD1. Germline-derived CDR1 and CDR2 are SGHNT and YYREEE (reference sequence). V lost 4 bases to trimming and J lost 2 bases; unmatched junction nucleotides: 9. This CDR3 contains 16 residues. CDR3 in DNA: TGTGCCAGCAGCCCCCAGGGTCAGGGGGCCTACAATGAGCAGTTCTTC. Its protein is CASSPQGQGAYNEQFF.

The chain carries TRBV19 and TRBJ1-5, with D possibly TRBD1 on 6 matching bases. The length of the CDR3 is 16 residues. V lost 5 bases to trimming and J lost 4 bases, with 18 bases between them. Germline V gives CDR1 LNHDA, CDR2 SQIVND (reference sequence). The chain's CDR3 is CASSLTEGERNQPQHF. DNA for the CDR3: TGTGCCAGTAGTCTTACTGAGGGGGAGCGAAATCAGCCCCAGCATTTT.